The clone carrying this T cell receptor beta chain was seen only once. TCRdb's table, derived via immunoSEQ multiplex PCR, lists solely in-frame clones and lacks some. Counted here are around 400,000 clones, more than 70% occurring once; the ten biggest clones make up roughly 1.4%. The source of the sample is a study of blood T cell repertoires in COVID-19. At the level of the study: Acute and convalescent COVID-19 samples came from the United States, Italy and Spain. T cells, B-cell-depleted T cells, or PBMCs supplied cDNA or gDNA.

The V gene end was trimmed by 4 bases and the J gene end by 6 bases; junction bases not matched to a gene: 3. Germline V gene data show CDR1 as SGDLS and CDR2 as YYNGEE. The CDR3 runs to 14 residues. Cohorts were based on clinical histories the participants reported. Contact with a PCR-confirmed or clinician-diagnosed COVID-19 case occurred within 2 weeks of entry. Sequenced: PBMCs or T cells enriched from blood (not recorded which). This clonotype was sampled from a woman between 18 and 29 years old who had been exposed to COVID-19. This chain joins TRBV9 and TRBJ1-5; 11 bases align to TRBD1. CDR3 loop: CASSLDRGPQPQHF. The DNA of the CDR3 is TGTGCCAGCAGCCTGGACAGGGGGCCTCAGCCCCAGCATTTT.